These 6 T cell receptor beta chains came from one sample sequenced in a study of blood T cell repertoires in COVID-19 (dated by TCRdb to 2018 to 2020). Preparation of the library involved the immunoSEQ multiplex PCR assay. Not all clones reach the TCRdb copy of this immuneACCESS table, which keeps in-frame sequences only. Checked studies attribute under half of the gap to unresolved V genes and leave the rest unexplained. Present in this sample are some 80,000 clones, 75% to 90% of which were seen just once. Roughly 2.5% of the sample is taken by the ten largest. The sequencing input was peripheral blood. The receptor set was obtained from a human donor in a cohort sampled during active COVID-19.

In its sample, this clone was seen once. V gene TRBV6-5 combines with J gene TRBJ1-6; weak D call: TRBD1 (6 bases). Germline lookup yields CDR1 MNHEY and CDR2 SVGAGI. Trimming removed 7 bases at V and 6 bases at J, with 13 bases between. This CDR3 is built from 14 residues. The CDR3 DNA follows: TGTGCCAGCACTCAGGGCAGGGGTAATTCACCCCTCCACTTT. Its protein product is CASTQGRGNSPLHF.

The V and J genes are TRBV2 and TRBJ1-5, with D perhaps TRBD1 (6 bases). This CDR3 contains 14 residues. V was shortened by 5 bases and J by 7 bases, with 15 bases between the two germline ends. Germline lookup yields CDR1 SNHLY and CDR2 FYNNEI. The CDR3 loop reads CASSTQGRGQPQHF. The CDR3 coding sequence is TGTGCCAGCAGTACACAGGGTAGGGGCCAGCCCCAGCATTTT.

The chain has TRBV6-2 or TRBV6-3 and TRBJ1-5; D gene uncertain. The CDR3 has 14 residues. The germline V gene has CDR1 MNHEY and CDR2 SVGEGT. V was clipped by 4 bases and J by 5 bases, with 12 bases between them. The CDR3 region has the DNA TGTGCCAGCAGTTCCCTTTGGGGAGATCAGCCCCAGCATTTT. Residues: CASSSLWGDQPQHF.

The V gene is TRBV6-2 or TRBV6-3, the J gene TRBJ2-4, with 9 bases matching TRBD1. CDR1 and CDR2 from the germline V gene are MNHEY and SVGEGT. The V segment lost 6 bases and the J segment 8 bases; nucleotides outside the gene matches: 17. The CDR3 has 17 amino acids. CDR3 sequence (DNA): TGTGCCAGCAGCCCACCCCCGACAGGGGGTATGACGGACATTCAGTACTTC. Its protein product is CASSPPPTGGMTDIQYF.

The chain employs TRBV3-1 (or the pseudogene TRBV3-2) and TRBJ2-1; D possibly corresponds to TRBD1 (6 bases). V was clipped by 0 bases and J by 3 bases, with 18 bases between them. The germline CDR1 and CDR2 sequences are LGHDT and YNNKEL (reference sequence). The CDR3 has 18 residues. CDR3 in amino acids: CASSQDATGPSGYNEQFF. The CDR3, as DNA: TGTGCCAGCAGCCAAGACGCGACAGGCCCCTCAGGCTACAATGAGCAGTTCTTC.

This CDR3 reads CASSLEPDRGGGNTIYF. The CDR3 DNA sequence: TGCGCCAGCAGCTTGGAGCCTGACAGGGGTGGTGGAAACACCATATATTTT. V usage is TRBV5-1 and J usage is TRBJ1-3; 8 bases are a match to TRBD1. Trimming cost V 0 bases and J 3 bases; bases outside gene matches: 8. Germline CDR1 and CDR2: SGHRS and YFSETQ. The CDR3 extends over 17 amino acids.